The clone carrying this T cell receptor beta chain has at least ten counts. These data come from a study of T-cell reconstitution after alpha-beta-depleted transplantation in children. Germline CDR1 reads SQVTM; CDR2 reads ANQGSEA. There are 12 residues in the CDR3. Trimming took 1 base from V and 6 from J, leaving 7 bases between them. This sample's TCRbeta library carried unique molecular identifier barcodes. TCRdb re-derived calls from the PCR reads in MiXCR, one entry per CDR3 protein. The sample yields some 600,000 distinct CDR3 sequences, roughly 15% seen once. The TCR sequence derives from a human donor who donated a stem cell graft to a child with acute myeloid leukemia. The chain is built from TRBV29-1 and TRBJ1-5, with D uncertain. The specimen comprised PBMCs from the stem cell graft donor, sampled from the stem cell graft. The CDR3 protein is CSVEVGGQPQHF. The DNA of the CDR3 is TGCAGCGTTGAAGTGGGAGGTCAGCCCCAGCATTTT.